This TCR beta chain derives from a study of control samples from healthy donors and cancer patients. This CDR3 has 12 amino acids. Germline V gene data show CDR1 as SEHNR and CDR2 as FQNEAQ (reference sequence). Deletions cut 1 base from V and 6 bases from J, with 7 bases between. Produced via immunoSEQ multiplex PCR; TCRdb's table is partial and in-frame only. The sample lists about 71,000 clones; around 92% were seen once. The J gene is TRBJ2-7, the V gene TRBV7-9; the D is unclear. The material sequenced was PBMCs. The receptor was derived from a man between 60 and 75 years old with lung cancer. In DNA form, the CDR3 reads TGTGCCAGCAGCTTAGGGTGGAGCGAGCAGTACTTC. Amino acids: CASSLGWSEQYF.